The present TCR beta chain was sequenced within a study of T cells in pancreatic ductal adenocarcinoma. Regarding the study as a whole: Comparisons of tumor and blood clonality may show falsely lower tumor diversity. Results skew toward the minority of patients with early-stage disease. No significant tumor-blood clonality difference; means were about 0.11 and 0.072. Tumor samples had fewer productive templates and around 7.2-fold fewer unique clonotypes than blood.

V lost 10 bases to trimming and J lost 7 bases, with 23 bases between them. The CDR3 is 14 residues long. In germline, CDR1 is SGHTA, CDR2 FQGNSA. The data were produced by immunoSEQ multiplex PCR, yet TCRdb's version contains in-frame clones alone and is incomplete. Among roughly 100,000 clones listed, nearly 95% were seen once. In regard to this clone: What it recognizes is unknown.

Surgery without prior neoadjuvant therapy was the treatment of the selected pancreatic ductal adenocarcinoma patients. This sequence originates from a human donor with pancreatic ductal adenocarcinoma. V and J are TRBV7-2 and TRBJ2-7; D perhaps matches TRBD2 (6 bases). Sequenced input: PBMCs. The CDR3 reads CATGVEGWGVEQYF. Here the CDR3 DNA reads TGTGCCACCGGAGTAGAGGGGTGGGGGGTGGAGCAGTACTTC.